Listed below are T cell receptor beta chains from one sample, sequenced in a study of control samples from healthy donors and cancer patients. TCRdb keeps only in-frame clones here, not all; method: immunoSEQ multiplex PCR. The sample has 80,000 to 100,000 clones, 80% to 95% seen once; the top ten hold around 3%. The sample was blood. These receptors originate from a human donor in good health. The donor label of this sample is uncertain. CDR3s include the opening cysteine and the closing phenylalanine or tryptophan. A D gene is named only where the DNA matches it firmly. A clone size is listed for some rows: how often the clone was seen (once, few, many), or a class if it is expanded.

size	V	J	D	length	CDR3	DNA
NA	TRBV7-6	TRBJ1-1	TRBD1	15	CASSPRTGGNTEAFF	TGTGCCAGCAGCCCTAGGACAGGGGGAAACACTGAAGCTTTCTTT
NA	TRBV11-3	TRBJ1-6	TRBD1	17	CASSLQTHGQANSPLHF	TGTGCCAGCAGCTTGCAAACCCATGGACAGGCAAATTCACCCCTCCACTTT
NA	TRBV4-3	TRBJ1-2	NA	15	CASSQEFSGNYGYTF	TGCGCCAGCAGCCAAGAATTTTCAGGGAACTATGGCTACACCTTC
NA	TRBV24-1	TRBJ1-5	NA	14	CATSDFNSNQPQHF	TGTGCCACCAGTGATTTCAATAGCAATCAGCCCCAGCATTTT
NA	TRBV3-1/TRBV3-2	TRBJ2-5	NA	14	CASSQRTAQETQYF	TGTGCCAGCAGCCAACGAACAGCCCAAGAGACCCAGTACTTC
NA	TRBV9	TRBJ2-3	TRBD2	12	CASSVDAGGPYF	TGTGCCAGCAGCGTAGACGCGGGGGGGCCGTATTTT
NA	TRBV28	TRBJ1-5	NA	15	CASSLIRGGNQPQHF	TGTGCCAGCAGTTTAATCAGGGGTGGGAATCAGCCCCAGCATTTT
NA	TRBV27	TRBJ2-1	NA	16	CASIKSRQREGGEQFF	TGTGCCAGCATCAAGTCCCGCCAGAGGGAGGGGGGTGAGCAGTTCTTC
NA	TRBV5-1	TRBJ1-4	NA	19	CASSPLGIAQGPSNEKLFF	TGCGCCAGCAGCCCGTTGGGCATCGCACAGGGCCCCTCTAATGAAAAACTGTTTTTT
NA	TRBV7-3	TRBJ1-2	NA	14	CASSPDRFNYGYTF	TGTGCCAGCAGTCCGGACAGATTTAACTATGGCTACACCTTC
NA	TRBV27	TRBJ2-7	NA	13	CASSSQAGYEQYF	TGTGCCAGCAGTTCCCAGGCGGGCTACGAGCAGTACTTC
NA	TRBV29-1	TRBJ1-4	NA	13	CSVSRVEGEKLFF	TGCAGCGTTTCAAGGGTTGAGGGTGAAAAACTGTTTTTT
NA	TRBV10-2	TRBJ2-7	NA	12	CARNRDYYGQYF	TGCGCCAGAAACAGGGACTACTACGGGCAGTACTTC
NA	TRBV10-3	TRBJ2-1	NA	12	CAISEGEHEQFF	TGTGCCATCAGTGAGGGGGAACATGAGCAGTTCTTC
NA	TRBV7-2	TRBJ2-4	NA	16	CASSLFQHDGENIQYF	TGTGCCAGCAGCTTGTTCCAGCATGATGGCGAAAACATTCAGTACTTC
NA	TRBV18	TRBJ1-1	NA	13	CASSDGMNTEAFF	TGTGCCAGCTCAGATGGGATGAACACTGAAGCTTTCTTT
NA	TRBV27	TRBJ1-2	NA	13	CATRQAPNYGYTF	TGTGCCACCAGACAGGCCCCCAACTATGGCTACACCTTC
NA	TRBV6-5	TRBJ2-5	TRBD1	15	CASSRPRGQGETQYF	TGTGCCAGCAGTCGCCCCAGGGGGCAGGGGGAGACCCAGTACTTC
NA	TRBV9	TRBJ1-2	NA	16	CASSAPDPRGGYGYTF	TGTGCCAGCAGCGCACCCGACCCGAGGGGCGGATATGGCTACACCTTC
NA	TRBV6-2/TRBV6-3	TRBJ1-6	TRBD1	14	CASSYGQGNSPLHF	TGTGCCAGCAGTTACGGACAGGGGAATTCACCCCTCCACTTT
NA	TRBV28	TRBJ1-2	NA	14	CASRGPGATYGYTF	TGTGCCAGCAGGGGACCAGGCGCGACCTATGGCTACACCTTC
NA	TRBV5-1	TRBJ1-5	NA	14	CASSFNGGNQPQHF	TGCGCCAGCAGCTTCAACGGCGGCAATCAGCCCCAGCATTTT
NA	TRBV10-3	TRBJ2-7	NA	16	CAISDSGSPFPYEQYF	TGTGCCATCAGTGACTCAGGGTCCCCTTTTCCCTACGAGCAGTACTTC
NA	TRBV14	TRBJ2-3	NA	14	CASSQDRGISAQYF	TGTGCCAGCAGCCAAGATAGGGGCATTTCGGCGCAGTATTTT
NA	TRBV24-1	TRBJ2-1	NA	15	CATSAPGLTANEQFF	TGTGCCACCAGTGCCCCAGGGTTAACGGCCAATGAGCAGTTCTTC
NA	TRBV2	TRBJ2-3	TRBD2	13	CASSAGRADTQYF	TGTGCCAGCAGTGCAGGGAGGGCAGATACGCAGTATTTT
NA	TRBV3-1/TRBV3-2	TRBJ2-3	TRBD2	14	CASSQTSGTDTQYF	TGTGCCAGCAGCCAAACTAGCGGGACAGATACGCAGTATTTT
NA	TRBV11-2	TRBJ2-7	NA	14	CASSLNPGGYEQYF	TGTGCCAGCAGCTTAAATCCAGGGGGGTACGAGCAGTACTTC
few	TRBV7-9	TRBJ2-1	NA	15	CASSRPDTYYNEQFF	TGTGCCAGCAGCCGTCCGGACACCTATTACAATGAGCAGTTCTTC
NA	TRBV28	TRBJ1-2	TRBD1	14	CASSPNRGRGGYTF	TGTGCCAGCAGCCCAAACAGGGGGCGAGGGGGCTACACCTTC
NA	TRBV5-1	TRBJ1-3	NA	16	CASSLLQGSSGNTIYF	TGCGCCAGCAGCTTGCTCCAGGGGAGCTCTGGAAACACCATATATTTT
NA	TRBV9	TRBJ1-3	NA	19	CASSVAVTGRGPGGNTIYF	TGTGCCAGCAGCGTAGCGGTAACAGGGAGAGGGCCTGGGGGAAACACCATATATTTT
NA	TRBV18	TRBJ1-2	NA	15	CASSLGQLSNYGYTF	TGTGCCAGCTCCCTAGGGCAGCTGAGTAACTATGGCTACACCTTC
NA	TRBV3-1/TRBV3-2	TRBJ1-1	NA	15	CASSLQGGMNTEAFF	TGTGCCAGCAGCCTGCAGGGTGGTATGAACACTGAAGCTTTCTTT
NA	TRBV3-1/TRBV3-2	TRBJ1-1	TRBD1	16	CASSPWTGGMNTEAFF	TGTGCCAGCAGCCCGTGGACAGGGGGTATGAACACTGAAGCTTTCTTT
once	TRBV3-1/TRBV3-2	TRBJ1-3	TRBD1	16	CASSIHRGLSGNTIYF	TGTGCCAGCAGCATCCACAGGGGGCTCTCTGGAAACACCATATATTTT
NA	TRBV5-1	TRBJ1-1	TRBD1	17	CASSMNPGQGENTEAFF	TGCGCCAGCAGCATGAATCCCGGACAGGGGGAGAACACTGAAGCTTTCTTT
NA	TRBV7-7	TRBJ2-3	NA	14	CASSLTSGTDTQYF	TGTGCCAGCAGCCTTACCTCGGGCACAGATACGCAGTATTTT
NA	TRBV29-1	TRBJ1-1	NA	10	CSVANTEAFF	TGCAGCGTTGCTAACACTGAAGCTTTCTTT
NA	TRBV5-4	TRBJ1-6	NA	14	CASSLELNKSPLHF	TGTGCCAGCAGCTTGGAACTTAACAAATCACCCCTCCACTTT
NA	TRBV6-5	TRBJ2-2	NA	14	CASSYRQGTGELFF	TGTGCCAGCAGTTACCGTCAGGGCACCGGGGAGCTGTTTTTT
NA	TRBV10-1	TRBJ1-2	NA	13	CASSEDSDYGYTF	TGCGCCAGCAGTGAGGACAGCGACTATGGCTACACCTTC
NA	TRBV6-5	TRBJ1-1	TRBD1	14	CASTGGIMNTEAFF	TGTGCCAGCACAGGGGGAATCATGAACACTGAAGCTTTCTTT
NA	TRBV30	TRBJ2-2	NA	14	CAWSVLGYTGELFF	TGTGCCTGGAGTGTACTTGGTTACACCGGGGAGCTGTTTTTT
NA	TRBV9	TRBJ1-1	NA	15	CASSRDISPNTEAFF	TGTGCCAGCAGCCGGGACATATCTCCAAACACTGAAGCTTTCTTT
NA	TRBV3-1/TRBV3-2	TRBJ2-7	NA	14	CASSQEWGPYEQYF	TGTGCCAGCAGCCAAGAATGGGGTCCCTACGAGCAGTACTTC
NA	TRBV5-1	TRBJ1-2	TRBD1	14	CASSLGDSRYGYTF	TGCGCCAGCAGCTTGGGGGACAGTCGCTATGGCTACACCTTC
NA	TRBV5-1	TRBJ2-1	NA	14	CASSLGGSYNEQFF	TGCGCCAGCAGTCTAGGGGGCTCCTACAATGAGCAGTTCTTC
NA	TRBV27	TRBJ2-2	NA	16	CASSSILDSPTGELFF	TGTGCCAGCAGTTCAATCTTGGACAGCCCCACCGGGGAGCTGTTTTTT
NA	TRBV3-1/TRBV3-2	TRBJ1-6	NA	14	CTSRYRVDNSPLHF	TGTACCAGCAGGTACAGGGTTGATAATTCACCCCTCCACTTT
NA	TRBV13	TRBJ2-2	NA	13	CASSPRFTGELFF	TGTGCCAGCAGCCCTAGATTCACCGGGGAGCTGTTTTTT
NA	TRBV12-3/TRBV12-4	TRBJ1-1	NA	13	CASSSGPRTEAFF	TGTGCCAGCAGTTCGGGACCGCGCACTGAAGCTTTCTTT
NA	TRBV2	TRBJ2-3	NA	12	CANEDPSDTQYF	TGTGCCAACGAAGACCCAAGTGATACGCAGTATTTT
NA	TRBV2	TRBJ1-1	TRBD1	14	CASSLTGGETEAFF	TGTGCCAGCAGTCTCACAGGGGGCGAAACTGAAGCTTTCTTT
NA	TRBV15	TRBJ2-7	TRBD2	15	CATSRDGGGDYEQYF	TGTGCCACCAGCAGAGATGGCGGGGGAGACTACGAGCAGTACTTC
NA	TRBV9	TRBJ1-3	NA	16	CASSVEGPWSGNTIYF	TGTGCCAGCAGCGTAGAAGGCCCCTGGTCTGGAAACACCATATATTTT
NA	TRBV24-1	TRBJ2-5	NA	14	CATSDSTGQETQYF	TGTGCCACCAGTGATTCGACAGGACAAGAGACCCAGTACTTC
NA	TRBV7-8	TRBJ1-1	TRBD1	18	CASSLPGRNRGRNTEAFF	TGTGCCAGCAGCTTACCCGGACGCAACAGGGGTCGGAACACTGAAGCTTTCTTT